Listed here is a single T cell receptor (beta chain). This record comes from a study of cytomegalovirus exposure and HLA in healthy donors. V was clipped by 0 bases and J by 2 bases; unmatched bases: 14. Germline V gene data show CDR1 as LNHNV and CDR2 as YYDKDF (reference sequence). There are 20 residues in the CDR3. The data were produced by immunoSEQ multiplex PCR, yet TCRdb's version contains in-frame clones alone and is incomplete. The sample lists under 100,000 clones; around 96% were seen once. The V and J genes are TRBV15 and TRBJ2-5, with TRBD2 matching over 11 bases. Material for sequencing was PBMCs. This receptor was obtained from a woman between 18 and 29 years old in good health and CMV-seronegative. The CDR3 DNA reads as TGTGCCACCAGCAGAGAGGACTCTCATCGACTAGCGGGGAAACAAGAGACCCAGTACTTC. This translates into CATSREDSHRLAGKQETQYF.